These T cell receptor beta chains were read from a single sample in a study of regulatory T cells in long-lasting Graves disease. TCRdb used MiXCR to reprocess the multiplex PCR reads, holding one entry per CDR3 protein. The repertoire consists of approximately 470,000 distinct CDR3 sequences, with 15% to 20% occurring once and the leading ten covering 10% to 15%. This same sample was also taken into another study, of T cells in Graves' hyperthyroidism and ophthalmopathy.

Source: peripheral blood mononuclear cells (PBMCs), taken at new diagnosis, from a patient treated with antithyroid drugs. The source of these receptors is a middle-aged man with Graves disease. The CDR3 runs from the conserved cysteine through the conserved F or W. D genes are given only for firm matches. Not all rows give a size; the values are once, few, many and, for expanded clones, a class.

j_call,d_call,clone_size,v_call,cdr3_nt,cdr3_aa
TRBJ1-2,NA,NA,TRBV5-1,TGCGCCAGCAGCTTGGAGCCGCGGCTAAAGATGGGCTACACCTTC,CASSLEPRLKMGYTF
TRBJ1-4,NA,NA,TRBV12-3/TRBV12-4,TGTGCCAACAGTACCTTCAGGGTTCCTAATGAAAAACTGTTTTTT,CANSTFRVPNEKLFF
TRBJ2-1,NA,many,TRBV18,TGTGCCAGCCCCTCCCATTATACCTACAATGAGCAGTTCTTC,CASPSHYTYNEQFF
TRBJ2-7,TRBD2,many,TRBV2,TGTGCCAGCAGTGAACTGGCTAGCGGAAAGTACGAGCAGTACTTC,CASSELASGKYEQYF
TRBJ2-3,TRBD2,few,TRBV20-1,TGCAGTGCTCGACCGGGGGGGGGCTACACAGATACGCAGTATTTT,CSARPGGGYTDTQYF
TRBJ2-3,TRBD2,many,TRBV7-9,TGTGCCAGCAGCTTTGTCGGGAGGGCCATAGGAGATACGCAGTATTTT,CASSFVGRAIGDTQYF
TRBJ2-7,NA,many,TRBV3-1,TGTGCCAGCAGCCAAGCTATGTCCAGCTACTACGAGCAGTACTTC,CASSQAMSSYYEQYF
TRBJ1-5,TRBD1,many,TRBV3-1,TGTGCCAGCAGCCAAGTAACAGGGGGCCAGCCCCAGCATTTT,CASSQVTGGQPQHF
TRBJ2-1,TRBD1,few,TRBV9,TGTGCCAGCAGCGCAACCGGGACAGGGGTGGAGCAGTTCTTC,CASSATGTGVEQFF
TRBJ2-5,TRBD1,NA,TRBV9,TGTGCCAGCAGCGCAACTCGGACAGGGGGAGGGACCCAGTACTTC,CASSATRTGGGTQYF
TRBJ2-2,NA,many,TRBV2,TGTGCCAGCAGTGAAGCCCAGGTCGGAACCGGGGAGCTGTTTTTT,CASSEAQVGTGELFF